The T cell receptor (beta chain) under discussion was sequenced for a study of radiotherapy plus CTLA-4 blockade in lung cancer. On the study more broadly: Objective responses emerged in about 20% of patients, and roughly 28% attained disease control.

TCRdb keeps only in-frame clones here, not all; method: immunoSEQ multiplex PCR. The repertoire has tens of thousands of clones, over 65% of them found once; the top ten carry roughly 4%. Treatment of patients with chemo-refractory metastatic non-small-cell lung cancer consisted of focal radiation plus CTLA-4 blockade with ipilimumab. The CDR3 contains 16 residues. The V gene's germline CDR1 is ENHRY and CDR2 SYGVKD. V dropped 0 bases and J dropped 2 bases, with 11 bases sitting between them. This clone has more than one count but fewer than ten. The clonotype originates from a human donor with non-small cell lung cancer who had a partial response to radiotherapy plus ipilimumab. Sequenced here: peripheral blood, sampled from a patient treated with radiotherapy plus ipilimumab. The V gene is TRBV10-3, the J gene TRBJ1-5, with a tentative D call TRBD1 (6 bases). This CDR3 reads CAISESGRGRNQPQHF. For the CDR3, the DNA is TGTGCCATCAGTGAGTCTGGCAGGGGCCGCAATCAGCCCCAGCATTTT.